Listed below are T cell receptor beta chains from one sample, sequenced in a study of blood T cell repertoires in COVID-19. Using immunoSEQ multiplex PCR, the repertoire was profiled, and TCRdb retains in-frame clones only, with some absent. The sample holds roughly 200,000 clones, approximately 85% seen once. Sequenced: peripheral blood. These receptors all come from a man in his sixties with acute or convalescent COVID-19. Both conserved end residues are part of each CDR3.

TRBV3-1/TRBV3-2	CASSQKTGPGSYNSPLHF
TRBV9	CASSVAVNTEAFF
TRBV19	CASSILDRDNEQFF
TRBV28	CASSSVYGYTF
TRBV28	CASSLEAGRNEQFF
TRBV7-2	CASSLGGISYNEQFF
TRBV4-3	CASSQDELAGKTQYF
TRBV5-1	CASSLVLGAAEAFF
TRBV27	CASSLLYPRTVPGTDTQYF
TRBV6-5	CASTKTVRETQYF
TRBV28	CASSLLGGNQPQHF
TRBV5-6	CASSLLGQGSGELFF
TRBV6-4	CASRVRQGNTEAFF
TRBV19	CASSRRGTGGSVSSYNEQFF
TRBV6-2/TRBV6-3	CASGLTYEQYF
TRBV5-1	CASSPRGQGALTGELFF
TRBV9	CASSPGGPEQFF
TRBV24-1	CATSSSLETQYF
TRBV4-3	CASSLRLAGGETQYF
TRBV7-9	CASSLTVGEQFF
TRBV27	CASSPHQSPIIGYTF
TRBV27	CASSFHRGEISPLHF
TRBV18	CASSPGRNQPQHF
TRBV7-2	CASSLGSGSNTEAFF
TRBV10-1	CASIMPLGSGSSYEQYF
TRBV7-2	CASSLADSRHRNTEAFF
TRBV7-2	CASSSGLVTDTQYF
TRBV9	CASSVAGQGNNEQFF
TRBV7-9	CASSPGQERINTEAFF
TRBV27	CASSLRRGPYEQYF
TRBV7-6	CASTDSSGGTGELFF
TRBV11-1	CASSPTTGNYGYTF
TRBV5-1	CASSLAQGDGYTF
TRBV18	CASSPPRGRGDNEKLFF
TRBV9	CASSEDGLDTQYF
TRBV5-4	CAMRQGDSPLHF
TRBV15	CATGTSGRASDTQYF
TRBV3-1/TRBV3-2	CASSQVGGIHGYTF
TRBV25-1	CASRSTSGEIYEQYF
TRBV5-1	CASSLVHGPSYEQYF
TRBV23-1	CASSPGVQRGYNEQFF
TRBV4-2	CASSHGLAEYNEQFF
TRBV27	CASSRREGEKLFF
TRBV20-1	CSASRTSGLRTDTQYF
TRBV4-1	CASSHSILAGGGNEQFF
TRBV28	CASSYGGSSYEQYF
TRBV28	CASSLWNRGYSGNTIYF
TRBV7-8	CASSQGRVNTGELFF
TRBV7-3	CASSLQGKPGNTIYF
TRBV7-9	CASSLGQGAYEQYF
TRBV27	CASSFRDYNEQFF
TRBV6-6	CASSRPGTGVRGYTF
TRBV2	CASSASRGQANTEAFF
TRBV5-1	CASSLGDRGWSLNEQFF
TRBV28	CASHWGGGGYTF
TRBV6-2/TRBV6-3	CASSYAQYNEQFF
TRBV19	CASSSQQGSTYEQYF
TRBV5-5	CASTRTGSSSGANVLTF
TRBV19	CASSMGSHGRSYEQYF